This TCR beta chain was captured in a study of control samples from healthy donors and cancer patients (dated by TCRdb to the early 2020s). The CDR3 covers 15 residues, taking in both the cysteine and the phenylalanine. This entry keeps only the CDR3 DNA: 45 bases, framed from base 1. Taken from the germline V gene (reference sequence), the CDR1 and CDR2 loops are LNHDA and SQIVND. V is cut back by 3 bases and J by 5 bases, with 6 bases in the junction unmatched. The library was built by means of the immunoSEQ multiplex PCR assay. TCRdb carries this immuneACCESS record with in-frame sequences only. Its versions omit some clonotypes, under half of them owing to an unresolved V gene in the studies checked, with the rest unexplained. The sample profile shows about 76,000 clones; around 90% of them were found once. The ten largest clones take up 8% to 10% of the sample. With respect to this clone: Which antigen it targets is not known. No much larger clone exists at a distance of one base, and base qualities are not known.

This clonotype was obtained from a woman aged 45-59 years with colorectal cancer. Sequencing used PBMCs. This chain is built from TRBV19 and TRBJ2-5; the central 10 bases match TRBD2. DNA sequence: TGTGCCAGTAGTATCCTTAGCGGGGGGAGCGAGACCCAGTACTTC. It encodes CASSILSGGSETQYF.